This T cell receptor (beta chain) emerged from a study of OX40 agonist ivuxolimab in advanced cancers. In the study overall: The patients got ivuxolimab, which is an agonistic anti-OX40 (CD134) antibody. Each patient was given ivuxolimab into a vein every 2 weeks, at 0.01 to 10 mg/kg.

Autoimmune disease history or systemic immunosuppression led to patients being barred. Some clones are missing from TCRdb's copy, which holds only in-frame ones; the method was immunoSEQ multiplex PCR. The sample includes approximately 73,000 clones, approximately 86% of them seen just once. This CDR3 spans 16 amino acids. Germline V CDR1 and CDR2: SEHNR, FQNEAQ (reference sequence). Between the trimmed V and J ends, which lost 1 base and 1 base, there was a span of 13 bases. This chain links TRBV7-9 with TRBJ1-1, with unresolved D. This material consisted of CD4+ or CD8+ T cells sorted from blood, taken in a trial of the OX40 agonist ivuxolimab. This TCR came from an adult with an advanced solid tumor such as melanoma, head and neck, liver or kidney cancer. The CDR3 reads CASSLVSGRRNTEAFF. In DNA form, the CDR3 reads TGTGCCAGCAGCTTAGTATCGGGCAGGAGGAACACTGAAGCTTTCTTT.